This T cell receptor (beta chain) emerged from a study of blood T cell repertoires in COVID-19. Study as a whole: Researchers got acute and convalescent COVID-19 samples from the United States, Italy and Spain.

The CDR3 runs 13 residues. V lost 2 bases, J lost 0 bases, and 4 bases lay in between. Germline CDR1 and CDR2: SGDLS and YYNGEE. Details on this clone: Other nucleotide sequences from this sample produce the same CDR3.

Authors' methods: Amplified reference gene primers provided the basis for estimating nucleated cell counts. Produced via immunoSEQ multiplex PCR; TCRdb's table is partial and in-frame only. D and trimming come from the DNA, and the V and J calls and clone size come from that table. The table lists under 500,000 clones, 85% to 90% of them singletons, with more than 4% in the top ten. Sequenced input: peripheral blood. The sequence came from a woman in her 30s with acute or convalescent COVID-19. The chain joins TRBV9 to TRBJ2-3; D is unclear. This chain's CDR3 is CASSVGSTDTQYF. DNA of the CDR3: TGTGCCAGCAGCGTCGGTAGCACAGATACGCAGTATTTT.